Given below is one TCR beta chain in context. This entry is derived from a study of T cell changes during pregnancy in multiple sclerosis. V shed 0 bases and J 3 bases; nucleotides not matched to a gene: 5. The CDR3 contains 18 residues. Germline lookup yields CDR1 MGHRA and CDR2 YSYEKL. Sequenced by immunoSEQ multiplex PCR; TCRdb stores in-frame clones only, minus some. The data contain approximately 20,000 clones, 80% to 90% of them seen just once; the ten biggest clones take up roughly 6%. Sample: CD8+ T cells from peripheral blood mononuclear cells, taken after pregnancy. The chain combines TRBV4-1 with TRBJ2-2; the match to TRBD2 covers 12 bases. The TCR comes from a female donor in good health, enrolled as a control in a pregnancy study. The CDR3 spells CASSQDPSGGAHTGELFF. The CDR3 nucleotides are TGCGCCAGCAGCCAAGATCCTAGCGGGGGGGCCCACACCGGGGAGCTGTTTTTT.